The entry below gives a single T cell receptor beta chain sequence along with its context. Documented treatment: roughly 20 received Ad26.COV2.S at low or high dose, single or two shots; a few received placebo; per-sample allocation not given. Specimens were obtained on day 63 following the first vaccine or placebo injection. This entry comes from a study of Ad26.COV2.S vaccination and SARS-CoV-2 variants. Across the study: The Ad26.COV2.S arm of the COV1001 trial was where the donor was placed.

Sequenced by immunoSEQ multiplex PCR; TCRdb stores in-frame clones only, minus some. Altogether hundreds of thousands of clones are present, more than 80% being singletons, with the ten largest covering around 1.5%. The clonotype originates from a person between 18 and 59 years old who received the Ad26.COV2.S COVID-19 vaccine or a placebo. Sequencing used peripheral blood, obtained in a trial of Ad26.COV2.S vaccine versus placebo.

CDR3 DNA: TGTGCCAGCAGCTTAGGCCCCTCGGAAGAGACCCAGTACTTC. This codes for CASSLGPSEETQYF. V gene TRBV13 combines with J gene TRBJ2-5; D gene unclear. V shed 0 bases and J shed 3 bases, with 8 bases lying between them. Germline V CDR1 and CDR2: PRHDT, FYEKMQ (reference sequence). CDR3 length: 14 amino acids.